This record covers a single T cell receptor beta chain. Per the original methods: Nucleated cell number was recorded as an estimate derived from reference gene primer amplification. The repertoire was sequenced with immunoSEQ multiplex PCR; TCRdb's copy has only in-frame clones and lacks some. From that table come the V and J calls and clone size; the DNA was used to work out D and trimming. The data contain under 250,000 clones, 82% of them singletons. This sample is part of a study of blood T cell repertoires in COVID-19. Sequencing input: peripheral blood. This receptor was identified in a woman in her 70s with COVID-19, enrolled during active disease.

CDR3 amino acids: CASSSTGIGANVLTF. The CDR3 DNA is TGTGCCAGCAGCTCTACAGGGATTGGGGCCAACGTCCTGACTTTC. The chain joins TRBV7-3 to TRBJ2-6, with D possibly TRBD1 on 6 matching bases. V lost 4 bases and J 3 bases, leaving 10 bases between the germline ends. Germline assignment: CDR1 SGHTA and CDR2 FQGTGA. The CDR3 loop spans 15 amino acids.